The 6 T cell receptor beta chains given below trace back to one sample, sequenced in a study of blood T cell repertoires in COVID-19 (TCRdb year 2020). The receptor library was made with the immunoSEQ multiplex PCR assay. TCRdb limited this immuneACCESS table to in-frame rearrangements with V and J called. A share of clones is missing; checked studies link under half to unresolved V genes, and the rest is unexplained. This sample lists 57,000 or so clones; more than 65% were detected once. The ten top clones hold roughly 20% of the sample. Sequences were obtained from peripheral blood. These receptors originate from a woman aged 80 or over with active or convalescent COVID-19.

In its sample, this clone was seen a few times. The chain recombines TRBV15 with TRBJ1-5, with D perhaps matching TRBD1 (6 bases). There are 15 residues in the CDR3. Trimming took off 0 bases at V and 6 bases at J, with 12 bases between the two ends. Looked up from germline, CDR1 is LNHNV and CDR2 is YYDKDF (reference sequence). CDR3 sequence (DNA): TGTGCCACCAGCAGAGATAGGACAGTGGGTCAGCCCCAGCATTTT. Residues: CATSRDRTVGQPQHF.

This chain joins TRBV3-1 (or the pseudogene TRBV3-2) and TRBJ1-2, with D maybe TRBD1 (5 bases). Germline assignment: CDR1 LGHDT and CDR2 YNNKEL (reference sequence). The CDR3 has 17 residues. The V gene lost 1 base and the J gene lost 1 base, with 16 bases spanning the gap. CDR3 bases: TGTGCCAGCAGCCAAGTAACAGACCGACAGCATAACTATGGCTACACCTTC. Amino acids: CASSQVTDRQHNYGYTF.

The chain links TRBV6-5 to TRBJ1-1; 8 positions match TRBD1. The J segment lost 8 bases and the V segment lost 5 bases, leaving 10 bases of the junction unmatched. CDR1 and CDR2 (germline): MNHEY, SVGAGI. The CDR3 loop spans 14 amino acids. The CDR3 region is CASSPRDRYSEAFF. CDR3 coding DNA: TGTGCCAGCAGTCCCAGGGACAGGTACTCCGAAGCTTTCTTT.

The V gene is TRBV4-1, the J gene TRBJ2-3; D may be TRBD1 (5 bases). Trimming removed 3 bases from V and 3 bases from J, with 16 bases in between. This CDR3 comprises 16 residues. The germline V gene encodes CDR1 MGHRA and CDR2 YSYEKL. In nucleotides, the CDR3 is TGCGCCAGCAGCCACCGTTCCAGGGTTGGTACAGATACGCAGTATTTT. Encoded protein: CASSHRSRVGTDTQYF.

The chain couples TRBV7-2 to TRBJ1-1; D perhaps matches TRBD1 (6 bases). The germline V and J ends were trimmed by 2 bases and 1 base, with 8 bases remaining between them. CDR1 and CDR2 from the germline V gene are SGHTA and FQGNSA. The CDR3 runs 14 residues. CDR3 nucleotide sequence: TGTGCCAGCAGCTTAAACAGGGAGAACACTGAAGCTTTCTTT. Its translation is CASSLNRENTEAFF.

This chain connects TRBV19 to TRBJ1-2; no firm D call. Germline V gene sequence: CDR1 LNHDA, CDR2 SQIVND (reference sequence). Trimming pared 4 bases from V and 4 bases from J, leaving 16 bases between. The length of the CDR3 is 15 residues. CDR3 sequence: CASSTLIGARYGYTF. CDR3 in DNA: TGTGCCAGTAGTACCCTAATAGGAGCACGCTATGGCTACACCTTC.